This T cell receptor beta chain was sequenced for a study of CD8 T cells in ankylosing spondylitis. Per germline, CDR1 MNHEY and CDR2 SVGAGI. The CDR3 runs to 16 residues. The trim removed 1 base at V and 6 bases at J, leaving 5 bases unmatched. MiXCR, run by TCRdb on the 5' RACE reads, gives a single entry per CDR3 protein. This sample has approximately 240,000 distinct CDR3 sequences, with about 24% found just once. Overall study results and limits: Reports say disease-linked clones showed up significantly more in matched ankylosing spondylitis synovial fluid. For ankylosing spondylitis blood, a TCR beta motif of about eight highly homologous variants appeared characteristic.

This clonotype showed up many times. As yet, its antigen is unknown. Sequenced: blood, either unsorted or a sorted T cell fraction (not recorded which). The genes are TRBV6-5 and TRBJ2-1, with 11 nucleotides matching TRBD1. This clonotype was obtained from a male donor with ankylosing spondylitis or in good health (not recorded which). In nucleotides, the CDR3 is TGTGCCAGCAGTTACTGGGCCGGGACAGGGGGCAATGAGCAGTTCTTC. As protein: CASSYWAGTGGNEQFF.